This TCR beta chain was obtained from a study of blood T cell repertoires in COVID-19. Across the study: Both acute and convalescent COVID-19 samples were obtained from the United States, Italy and Spain. In each case, the material was cDNA or gDNA derived from T cells, B-cell-depleted T cells, or PBMCs.

How the authors handled the data: Estimates of nucleated cell counts were drawn from the amplification of reference gene primers. The method was immunoSEQ multiplex PCR; TCRdb's version includes in-frame clones alone and lacks a portion of them. The D gene and trimming were derived from the DNA, and the V and J assignments and clone size from that table. The sample lists 200,000 to 250,000 clones; approximately 80% were seen once. This clone has only a few counts. Sequenced material: peripheral blood. The receptor's source is a woman aged 45-59 years with acute or convalescent COVID-19.

Written as DNA, the CDR3 is TGTGCCAGCAGCTTGGGGAGCTCCTATAATTCACCCCTCCACTTT. Its translation: CASSLGSSYNSPLHF. The chain joins TRBV7-9 to TRBJ1-6; D ambiguous. The V gene lost 3 bases and the J gene lost 0 bases, with 6 bases spanning the gap. Per germline, CDR1 SEHNR and CDR2 FQNEAQ (reference sequence). CDR3 size: 15 residues.